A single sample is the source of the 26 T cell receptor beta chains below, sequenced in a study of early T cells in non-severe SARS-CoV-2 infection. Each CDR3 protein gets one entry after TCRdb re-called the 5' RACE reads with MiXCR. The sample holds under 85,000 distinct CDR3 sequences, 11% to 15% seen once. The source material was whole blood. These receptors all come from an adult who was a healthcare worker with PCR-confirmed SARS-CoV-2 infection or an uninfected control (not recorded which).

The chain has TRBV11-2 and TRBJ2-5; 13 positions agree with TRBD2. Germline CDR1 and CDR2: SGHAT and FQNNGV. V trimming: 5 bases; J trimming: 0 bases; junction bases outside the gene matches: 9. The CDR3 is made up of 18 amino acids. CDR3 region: CASSPRTSGGAYQETQYF. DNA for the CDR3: TGTGCCAGCAGCCCCCGGACTAGCGGGGGTGCGTACCAAGAGACCCAGTACTTC.

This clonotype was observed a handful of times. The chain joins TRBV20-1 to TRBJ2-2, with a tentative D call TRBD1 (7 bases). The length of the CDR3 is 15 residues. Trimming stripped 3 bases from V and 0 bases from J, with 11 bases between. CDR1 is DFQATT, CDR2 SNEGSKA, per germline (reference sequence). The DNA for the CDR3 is TGCAGTGCTAGGGAGGGGGCGGCGAACACCGGGGAGCTGTTTTTT. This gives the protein CSAREGAANTGELFF.

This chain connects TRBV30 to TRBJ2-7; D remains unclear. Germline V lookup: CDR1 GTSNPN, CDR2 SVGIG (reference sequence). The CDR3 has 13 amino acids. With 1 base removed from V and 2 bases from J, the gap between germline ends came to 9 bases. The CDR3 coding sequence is TGTGCCTGGAGTGGTTCAACAGCCTACGAGCAGTACTTC. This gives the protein CAWSGSTAYEQYF.

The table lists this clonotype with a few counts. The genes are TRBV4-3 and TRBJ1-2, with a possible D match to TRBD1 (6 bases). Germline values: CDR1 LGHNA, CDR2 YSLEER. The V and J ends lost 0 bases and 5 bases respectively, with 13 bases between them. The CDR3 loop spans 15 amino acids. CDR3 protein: CASSQELRQAYGYTF. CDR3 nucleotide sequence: TGCGCCAGCAGCCAAGAACTCAGACAGGCTTATGGCTACACCTTC.

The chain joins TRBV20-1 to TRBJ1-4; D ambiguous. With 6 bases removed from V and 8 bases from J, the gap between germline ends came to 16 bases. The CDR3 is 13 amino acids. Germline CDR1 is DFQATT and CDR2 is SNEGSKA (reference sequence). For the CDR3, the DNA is TGCAGTGCAGAAGCGGCGGGGAAAGAAAAACTGTTTTTT. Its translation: CSAEAAGKEKLFF.

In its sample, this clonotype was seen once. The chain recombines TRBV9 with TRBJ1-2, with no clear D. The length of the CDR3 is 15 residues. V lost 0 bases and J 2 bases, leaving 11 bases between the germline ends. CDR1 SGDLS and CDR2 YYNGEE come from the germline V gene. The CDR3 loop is CASSVEVRTNYGYTF. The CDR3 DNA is TGTGCCAGCAGCGTAGAGGTTAGGACGAACTATGGCTACACCTTC.

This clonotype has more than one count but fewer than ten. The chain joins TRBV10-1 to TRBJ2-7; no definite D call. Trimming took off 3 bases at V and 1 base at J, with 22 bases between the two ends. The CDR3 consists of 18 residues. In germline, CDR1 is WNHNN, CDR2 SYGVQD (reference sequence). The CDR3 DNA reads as TGCGCCAGCAGTGAAGTCCGGAGTCGGCCTGGGCGATCCTACGAGCAGTACTTC. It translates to CASSEVRSRPGRSYEQYF.

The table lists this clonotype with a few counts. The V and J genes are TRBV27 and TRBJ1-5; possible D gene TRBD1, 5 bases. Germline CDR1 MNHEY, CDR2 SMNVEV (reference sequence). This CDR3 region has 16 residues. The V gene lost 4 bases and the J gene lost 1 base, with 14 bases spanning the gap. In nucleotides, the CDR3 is TGTGCCAGCAGTTCCCTTAGGGGTCCGAGCAATCAGCCCCAGCATTTT. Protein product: CASSSLRGPSNQPQHF.

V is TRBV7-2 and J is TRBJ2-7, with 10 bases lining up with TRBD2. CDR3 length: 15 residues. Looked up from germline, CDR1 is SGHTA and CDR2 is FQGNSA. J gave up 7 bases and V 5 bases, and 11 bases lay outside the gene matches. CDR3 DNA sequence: TGTGCCAGCAGCCAGCGGGGGGGCCGCCACGGAGAGCAGTACTTC. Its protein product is CASSQRGGRHGEQYF.

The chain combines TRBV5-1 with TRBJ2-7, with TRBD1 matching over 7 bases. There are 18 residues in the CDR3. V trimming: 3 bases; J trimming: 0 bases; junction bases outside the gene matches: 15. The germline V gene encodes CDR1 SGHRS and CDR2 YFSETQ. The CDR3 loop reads CASSWAGTAARDSYEQYF. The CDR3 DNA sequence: TGCGCCAGCAGCTGGGCCGGGACAGCAGCCCGTGACTCCTACGAGCAGTACTTC.

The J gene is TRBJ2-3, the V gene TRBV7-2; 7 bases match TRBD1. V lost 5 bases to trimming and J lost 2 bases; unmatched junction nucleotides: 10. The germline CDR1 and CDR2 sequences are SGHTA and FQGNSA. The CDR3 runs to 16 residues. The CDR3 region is CASSPSLGTATDTQYF. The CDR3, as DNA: TGTGCCAGCAGCCCTTCCTTGGGGACAGCCACAGATACGCAGTATTTT. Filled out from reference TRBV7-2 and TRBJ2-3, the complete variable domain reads GAGVSQSPSNKVTEKGKDVELRCDPISGHTALYWYRQSLGQGLEFLIYFQGNSAPDKSGLPSDRFSAERTGGSVSTLTIQRTQQEDSAVYLCASSPSLGTATDTQYFGPGTRLTVL.

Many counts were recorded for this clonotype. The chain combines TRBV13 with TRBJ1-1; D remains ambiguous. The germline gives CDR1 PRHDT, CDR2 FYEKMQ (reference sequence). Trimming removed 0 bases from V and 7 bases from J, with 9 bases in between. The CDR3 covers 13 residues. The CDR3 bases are TGTGCCAGCAGCTTAGGAGAACAGCTTGAAGCTTTCTTT. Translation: CASSLGEQLEAFF.

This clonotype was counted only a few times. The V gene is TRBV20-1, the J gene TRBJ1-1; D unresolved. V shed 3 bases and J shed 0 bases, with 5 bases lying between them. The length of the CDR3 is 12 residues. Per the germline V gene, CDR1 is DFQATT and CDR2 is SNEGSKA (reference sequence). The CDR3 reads CSASRVNTEAFF. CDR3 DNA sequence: TGCAGTGCTAGTAGGGTGAACACTGAAGCTTTCTTT.

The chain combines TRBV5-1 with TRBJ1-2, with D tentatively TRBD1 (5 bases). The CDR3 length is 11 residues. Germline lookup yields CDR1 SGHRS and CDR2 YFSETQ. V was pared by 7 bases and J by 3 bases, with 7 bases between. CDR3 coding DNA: TGCGCCAGCGGGGCAGACTATGGCTACACCTTC. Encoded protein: CASGADYGYTF.

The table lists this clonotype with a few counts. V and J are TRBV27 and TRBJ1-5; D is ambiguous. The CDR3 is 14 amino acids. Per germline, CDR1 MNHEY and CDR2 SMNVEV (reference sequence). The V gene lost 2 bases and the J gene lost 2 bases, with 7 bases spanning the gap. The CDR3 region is CASSLREGNQPQHF. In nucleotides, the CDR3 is TGTGCCAGCAGTTTAAGGGAGGGCAATCAGCCCCAGCATTTT.

The CDR3 is CASSSRGGRRGSPLHF. In DNA form, the CDR3 reads TGTGCCAGCAGTTCCCGGGGCGGCCGGAGGGGTTCACCCCTCCACTTT. V gene TRBV28 combines with J gene TRBJ1-6; TRBD1 is a possible D gene (5 bases). CDR3 length equals 16 residues. The V gene's germline CDR1 is MDHEN and CDR2 SYDVKM. Trimming shortened V by 4 bases and J by 9 bases, and 19 bases separated the two germline ends.

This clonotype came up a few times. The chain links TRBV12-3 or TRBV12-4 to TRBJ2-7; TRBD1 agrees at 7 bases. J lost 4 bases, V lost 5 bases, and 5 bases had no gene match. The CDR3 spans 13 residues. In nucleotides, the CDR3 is TGTGCCAGCAGTCAGGGGGACCAATACGAGCAGTACTTC. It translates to CASSQGDQYEQYF.

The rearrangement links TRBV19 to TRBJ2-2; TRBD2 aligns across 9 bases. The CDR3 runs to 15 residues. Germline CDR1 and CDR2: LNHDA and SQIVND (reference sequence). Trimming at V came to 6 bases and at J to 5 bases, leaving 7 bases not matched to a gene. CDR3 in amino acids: CASSRVSGRTGELFF. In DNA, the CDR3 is TGTGCCAGTAGCAGGGTGAGCGGGAGGACCGGGGAGCTGTTTTTT.

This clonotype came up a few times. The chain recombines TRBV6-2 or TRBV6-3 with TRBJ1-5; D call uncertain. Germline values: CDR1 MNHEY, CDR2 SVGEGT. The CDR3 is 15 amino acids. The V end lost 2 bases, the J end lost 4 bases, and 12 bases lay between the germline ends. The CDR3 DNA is TGTGCCAGCAGTTACGAGGGAACCGATAATCAGCCCCAGCATTTT. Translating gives CASSYEGTDNQPQHF.

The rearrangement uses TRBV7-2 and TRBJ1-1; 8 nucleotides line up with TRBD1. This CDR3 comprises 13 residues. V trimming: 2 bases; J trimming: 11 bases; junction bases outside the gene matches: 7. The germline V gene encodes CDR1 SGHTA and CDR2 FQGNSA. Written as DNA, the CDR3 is TGTGCCAGCAGCTTACCAGGGGGCATGAAGGCTTTCTTT. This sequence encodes CASSLPGGMKAFF.

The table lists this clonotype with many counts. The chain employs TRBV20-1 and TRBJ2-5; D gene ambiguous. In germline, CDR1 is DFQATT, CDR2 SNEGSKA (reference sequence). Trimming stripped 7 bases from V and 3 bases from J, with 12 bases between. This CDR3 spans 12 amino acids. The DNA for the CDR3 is TGCAGTGTCGAACGAAGGGAAGAGACCCAGTACTTC. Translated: CSVERREETQYF.

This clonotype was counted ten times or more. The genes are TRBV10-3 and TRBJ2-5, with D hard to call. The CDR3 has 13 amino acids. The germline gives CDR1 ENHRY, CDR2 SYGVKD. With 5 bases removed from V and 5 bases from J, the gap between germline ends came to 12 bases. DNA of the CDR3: TGTGCCATCAGTAACGCTATGAGTGAGACCCAGTACTTC. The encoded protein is CAISNAMSETQYF.

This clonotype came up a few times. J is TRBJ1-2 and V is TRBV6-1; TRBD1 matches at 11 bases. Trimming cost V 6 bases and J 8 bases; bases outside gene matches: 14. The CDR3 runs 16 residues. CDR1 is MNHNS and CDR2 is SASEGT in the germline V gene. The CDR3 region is CASREYVGQGAKGYTF. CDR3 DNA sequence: TGTGCCAGCAGGGAATACGTAGGACAGGGGGCGAAAGGCTACACCTTC.

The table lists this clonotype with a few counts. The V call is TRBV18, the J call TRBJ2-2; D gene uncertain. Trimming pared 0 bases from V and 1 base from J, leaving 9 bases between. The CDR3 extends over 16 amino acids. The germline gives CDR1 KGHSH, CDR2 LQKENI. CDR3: CASSPPGSWNTGELFF. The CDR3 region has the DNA TGTGCCAGCTCACCACCGGGAAGTTGGAACACCGGGGAGCTGTTTTTT.

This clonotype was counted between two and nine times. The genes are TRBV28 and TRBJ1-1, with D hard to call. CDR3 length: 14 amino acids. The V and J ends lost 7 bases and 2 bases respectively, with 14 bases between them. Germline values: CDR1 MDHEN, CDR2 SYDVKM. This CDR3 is CASTDFRDNTEAFF. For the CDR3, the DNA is TGTGCCAGCACCGACTTCCGGGATAACACTGAAGCTTTCTTT. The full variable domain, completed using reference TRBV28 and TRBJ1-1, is DVKVTQSSRYLVKRTGEKVFLECVQDMDHENMFWYRQDPGLGLRLIYFSYDVKMKEKGDIPEGYSVSREKKERFSLILESASTNQTSMYLCASTDFRDNTEAFFGQGTRLTVV.

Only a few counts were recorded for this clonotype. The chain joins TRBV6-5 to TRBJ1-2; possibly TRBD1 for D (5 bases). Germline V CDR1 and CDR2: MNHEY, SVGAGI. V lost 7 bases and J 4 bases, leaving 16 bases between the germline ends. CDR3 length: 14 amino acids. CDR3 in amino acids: CASKNLTVSYGYTF. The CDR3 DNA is TGTGCCAGCAAAAACCTGACAGTCAGCTATGGCTACACCTTC.